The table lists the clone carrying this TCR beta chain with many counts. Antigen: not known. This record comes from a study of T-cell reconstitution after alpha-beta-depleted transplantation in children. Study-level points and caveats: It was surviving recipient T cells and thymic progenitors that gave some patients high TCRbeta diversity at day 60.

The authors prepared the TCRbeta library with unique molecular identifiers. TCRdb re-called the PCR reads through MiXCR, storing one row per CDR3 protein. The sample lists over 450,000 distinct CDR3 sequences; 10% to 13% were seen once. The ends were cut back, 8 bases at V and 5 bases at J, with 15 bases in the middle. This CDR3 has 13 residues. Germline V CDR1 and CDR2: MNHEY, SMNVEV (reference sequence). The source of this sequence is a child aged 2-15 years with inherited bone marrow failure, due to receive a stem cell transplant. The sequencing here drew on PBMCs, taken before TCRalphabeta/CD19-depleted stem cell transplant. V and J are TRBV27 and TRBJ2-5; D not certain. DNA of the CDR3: TGTGCCAGCGCCGTCGCGGTTGGGGAGACCCAGTACTTC. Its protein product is CASAVAVGETQYF.